The rows below give T cell receptor beta chains drawn from one sample of a study of T cells in Graves' hyperthyroidism and ophthalmopathy. TCRdb reprocessed the multiplex PCR reads via MiXCR and lists one record per CDR3 protein. The sample has approximately 640,000 distinct CDR3 sequences; approximately 15% are singletons. Sequencing was carried out using blood. These receptors all come from a man aged 45-65 years with Graves' hyperthyroidism. Both conserved end residues are part of each CDR3. Each record gives: D gene, clone size, J gene, V gene, CDR3 DNA, CDR3 protein. D genes are given only for firm matches. The size entry is marked missing in some rows and otherwise reads once, few, many or a size class.

d_gene: TRBD2; abundance: NA; j_gene: TRBJ2-1; v_gene: TRBV11-2; CDR3nt: TGCGCCAGCAGCCTTTTTACTAGCGGGAGACCTCGCTCCTACAATGAGCAGTTCTTC; CDR3aa: CASSLFTSGRPRSYNEQFF
d_gene: NA; abundance: many; j_gene: TRBJ1-1; v_gene: TRBV6-2/TRBV6-3; CDR3nt: TGTGCCAGCGGGCAGCGGAACACTGAAGCTTTCTTT; CDR3aa: CASGQRNTEAFF
d_gene: TRBD1; abundance: many; j_gene: TRBJ2-1; v_gene: TRBV20-1; CDR3nt: TGCAGTGCCGGCCGGGACAGGGACGAGCAGTTCTTC; CDR3aa: CSAGRDRDEQFF
d_gene: TRBD2; abundance: NA; j_gene: TRBJ2-7; v_gene: TRBV7-3; CDR3nt: TGTGCCAGCAGCTTACCCCTTACTAGCGGGAAGGGACGCTCCTACGAGCAGTACTTC; CDR3aa: CASSLPLTSGKGRSYEQYF
d_gene: NA; abundance: many; j_gene: TRBJ1-4; v_gene: TRBV6-2/TRBV6-3; CDR3nt: TGTGCCAGCAGATCTCGGACGTCGGGGAAGGAAAAACTGTTTTTT; CDR3aa: CASRSRTSGKEKLFF
d_gene: TRBD1; abundance: many; j_gene: TRBJ2-5; v_gene: TRBV6-2/TRBV6-3; CDR3nt: TGTGCCAGCAGTTACTCGGTCTACAGGGGGCTTGAGACCCAGTACTTC; CDR3aa: CASSYSVYRGLETQYF
d_gene: TRBD1; abundance: NA; j_gene: TRBJ2-5; v_gene: TRBV5-1; CDR3nt: TGCGCCAGCAGCTCCAGGAGTACAGGGGTGGAGACCCAGTACTTC; CDR3aa: CASSSRSTGVETQYF
d_gene: NA; abundance: many; j_gene: TRBJ1-4; v_gene: TRBV28; CDR3nt: TGTGCCAGCAGTCCCCGCAACGGTAATGAAAAACTGTTTTTT; CDR3aa: CASSPRNGNEKLFF
d_gene: NA; abundance: NA; j_gene: TRBJ2-2; v_gene: TRBV19; CDR3nt: TGTGCCAGTAGTATTTGGTCAGCCAACACCGGGGAGCTGTTTTTT; CDR3aa: CASSIWSANTGELFF
d_gene: NA; abundance: many; j_gene: TRBJ1-3; v_gene: TRBV30; CDR3nt: TGTGCCTGGAGTGTCGGTAGAAACACCATATATTTT; CDR3aa: CAWSVGRNTIYF
d_gene: NA; abundance: few; j_gene: TRBJ2-1; v_gene: TRBV24-1; CDR3nt: TGTGCCACCAGTGATCGAAGTATTGGGATCCTATACTCCTACAATGAGCAGTTCTTC; CDR3aa: CATSDRSIGILYSYNEQFF
d_gene: NA; abundance: few; j_gene: TRBJ1-5; v_gene: TRBV12-3/TRBV12-4; CDR3nt: TGTGCCAGCAGATGGGAAGTGTGGCAGCCCCAGCATTTT; CDR3aa: CASRWEVWQPQHF
d_gene: NA; abundance: many; j_gene: TRBJ2-7; v_gene: TRBV6-2/TRBV6-3; CDR3nt: TGTGCCAGCAGTTACTACAGCCTCTACGAGCAGTACTTC; CDR3aa: CASSYYSLYEQYF
d_gene: TRBD1; abundance: many; j_gene: TRBJ1-2; v_gene: TRBV30; CDR3nt: TGTGCCTGGAGTGTATGGGCAGGTGACAGGGACACCTTC; CDR3aa: CAWSVWAGDRDTF
d_gene: NA; abundance: few; j_gene: TRBJ2-1; v_gene: TRBV27; CDR3nt: TGTGCCAGCAGTTTATCCGCGGAGCGACGAAGCAATGAGCAGTTCTTC; CDR3aa: CASSLSAERRSNEQFF
d_gene: TRBD1; abundance: many; j_gene: TRBJ2-7; v_gene: TRBV28; CDR3nt: TGTGCCAGCAGTCCCCCGGGACAGAAAATCTACGAGCAGTACTTC; CDR3aa: CASSPPGQKIYEQYF
d_gene: TRBD1; abundance: NA; j_gene: TRBJ1-1; v_gene: TRBV5-1; CDR3nt: TGCGCCAGCAGCGATACAGGGGGGACGGGAACTGAAGCTTTCTTT; CDR3aa: CASSDTGGTGTEAFF
d_gene: NA; abundance: NA; j_gene: TRBJ1-3; v_gene: TRBV30; CDR3nt: TGTGCCTCTCTCCTCCGGGGGGGAATCAACACCATATATTTT; CDR3aa: CASLLRGGINTIYF
d_gene: NA; abundance: once; j_gene: TRBJ2-1; v_gene: TRBV9; CDR3nt: TGTGCCAGCAGCGTAGAGGCAGAATACAATGAGCAGTTCTTC; CDR3aa: CASSVEAEYNEQFF
d_gene: NA; abundance: NA; j_gene: TRBJ2-6; v_gene: TRBV30; CDR3nt: TGTGCCTGGAGACAACAGGAGTTCTTCTCTGGGGCCAACGTCCTGACTTTC; CDR3aa: CAWRQQEFFSGANVLTF
d_gene: NA; abundance: few; j_gene: TRBJ2-7; v_gene: TRBV4-2; CDR3nt: TGTGCCAGCAGCCAAGACGAGGGTATCGGCTCCTACGAGCAGTACTTC; CDR3aa: CASSQDEGIGSYEQYF
d_gene: TRBD1; abundance: many; j_gene: TRBJ2-7; v_gene: TRBV6-1; CDR3nt: TGTGCCAGCAGGCCTTGGGACAGGAAAATCTACGAGCAGTACTTC; CDR3aa: CASRPWDRKIYEQYF
d_gene: TRBD2; abundance: NA; j_gene: TRBJ2-1; v_gene: TRBV19; CDR3nt: TGTGCCAGTAGTTCCCCTTTACTAGCGGGGGCCAATGAGCAGTTCTTC; CDR3aa: CASSSPLLAGANEQFF
d_gene: TRBD1; abundance: many; j_gene: TRBJ2-5; v_gene: TRBV30; CDR3nt: TGTGCCTGGAGGCCAGGGGGAGAGACCCAGTACTTC; CDR3aa: CAWRPGGETQYF
d_gene: TRBD1; abundance: NA; j_gene: TRBJ1-4; v_gene: TRBV7-2; CDR3nt: TGTGCCAGCAGCTTAGATCAGGGGGCGTTGAATGAAAAACTGTTTTTT; CDR3aa: CASSLDQGALNEKLFF
d_gene: NA; abundance: NA; j_gene: TRBJ2-1; v_gene: TRBV28; CDR3nt: TGTGCCAGCAGTTTAGTTCAAGGCAATGAGCAGTTCTTC; CDR3aa: CASSLVQGNEQFF
d_gene: TRBD1; abundance: many; j_gene: TRBJ1-1; v_gene: TRBV27; CDR3nt: TGTGCCAGCAGACCACAGGGGGGAGAGGCTTTCTTT; CDR3aa: CASRPQGGEAFF
d_gene: NA; abundance: NA; j_gene: TRBJ1-2; v_gene: TRBV7-9; CDR3nt: TGTGCCAGCAGCTTTCCGGGGACCTATGGCTACACCTTC; CDR3aa: CASSFPGTYGYTF
d_gene: TRBD2; abundance: NA; j_gene: TRBJ2-5; v_gene: TRBV14; CDR3nt: TGTGCCAGCAGCCACGGGACTAGCGGGAGGCCTGAACTCCAAGAGACCCAGTACTTC; CDR3aa: CASSHGTSGRPELQETQYF
d_gene: NA; abundance: few; j_gene: TRBJ1-1; v_gene: TRBV4-1; CDR3nt: TGCGCCAGCAGCCATAAGCCGGGACACAAGAACACTGAAGCTTTCTTT; CDR3aa: CASSHKPGHKNTEAFF
d_gene: NA; abundance: many; j_gene: TRBJ2-5; v_gene: TRBV11-2; CDR3nt: TGTGCCAGCAGCTTAGAGGTCAGCTACCAAGAGACCCAGTACTTC; CDR3aa: CASSLEVSYQETQYF
d_gene: TRBD2; abundance: many; j_gene: TRBJ2-5; v_gene: TRBV20-1; CDR3nt: TGCAGTGCTAGAGATTGGGGTTCGCTAGCGGGAGGGGAGACCCAGTACTTC; CDR3aa: CSARDWGSLAGGETQYF
d_gene: NA; abundance: NA; j_gene: TRBJ1-5; v_gene: TRBV19; CDR3nt: TGTGCCAGTAGCGACCGGGACATCAATAGCAATCAGCCCCAGCATTTT; CDR3aa: CASSDRDINSNQPQHF
d_gene: NA; abundance: NA; j_gene: TRBJ2-2; v_gene: TRBV6-1; CDR3nt: TGTGCCAGCAGAGGGCTACAGGGGGGGACCGGGGAGCTGTTTTTT; CDR3aa: CASRGLQGGTGELFF
d_gene: TRBD2; abundance: many; j_gene: TRBJ2-7; v_gene: TRBV7-6; CDR3nt: TGTGCCAGCAGCTTACTAGCGGGAGTCCCCTACGAGCAGTACTTC; CDR3aa: CASSLLAGVPYEQYF
d_gene: NA; abundance: few; j_gene: TRBJ2-3; v_gene: TRBV19; CDR3nt: TGTGCCAGTAGTCCCAAGCGGGTGAAAGATACGCAGTATTTT; CDR3aa: CASSPKRVKDTQYF
d_gene: NA; abundance: NA; j_gene: TRBJ1-1; v_gene: TRBV7-2; CDR3nt: TGTGCCAGCAGCTTAATGGGGTCACGGATGAACACTGAAGCTTTCTTT; CDR3aa: CASSLMGSRMNTEAFF
d_gene: NA; abundance: few; j_gene: TRBJ1-2; v_gene: TRBV7-2; CDR3nt: TGTGCCAGCAGCTTTTTCGCCGACGAAGGCTACACCTTC; CDR3aa: CASSFFADEGYTF
d_gene: NA; abundance: many; j_gene: TRBJ2-3; v_gene: TRBV11-2; CDR3nt: TGTGCCAGCAGCTTAGGCCCCCTTCTGAGGTCCCCTAGCACAGATACGCAGTATTTT; CDR3aa: CASSLGPLLRSPSTDTQYF
d_gene: NA; abundance: NA; j_gene: TRBJ1-5; v_gene: TRBV12-3/TRBV12-4; CDR3nt: TGTGCCAGCAGTTTAGCCAGGGATACTAATAGCAATCAGCCCCAGCATTTT; CDR3aa: CASSLARDTNSNQPQHF
d_gene: TRBD2; abundance: once; j_gene: TRBJ2-5; v_gene: TRBV20-1; CDR3nt: TGCAGTGCTAGTCTAGCGGGAGCAGAGACCCAGTACTTC; CDR3aa: CSASLAGAETQYF
d_gene: NA; abundance: few; j_gene: TRBJ2-7; v_gene: TRBV24-1; CDR3nt: TGTGCCACCAGTGATTTGACGAACGAGCAGTACTTC; CDR3aa: CATSDLTNEQYF
d_gene: NA; abundance: NA; j_gene: TRBJ2-7; v_gene: TRBV12-3/TRBV12-4; CDR3nt: TGTGCCAGCAGTTTAGCGGCCTTCTCCTACGAGCAGTACTTC; CDR3aa: CASSLAAFSYEQYF
d_gene: TRBD2; abundance: NA; j_gene: TRBJ2-5; v_gene: TRBV20-1; CDR3nt: TGCAGTGCCCGGGGAAGAGCGGGACGACAAGAGACCCAGTACTTC; CDR3aa: CSARGRAGRQETQYF
d_gene: NA; abundance: NA; j_gene: TRBJ2-7; v_gene: TRBV29-1; CDR3nt: TGCAGCGTGGTATACGGGCACCCATTCTACGAGCAGTACTTC; CDR3aa: CSVVYGHPFYEQYF
d_gene: NA; abundance: few; j_gene: TRBJ1-6; v_gene: TRBV12-3/TRBV12-4; CDR3nt: TGTGCCAGCAGTAAAGGACAGCCCTATAATTCACCCCTCCACTTT; CDR3aa: CASSKGQPYNSPLHF
d_gene: TRBD1; abundance: many; j_gene: TRBJ2-7; v_gene: TRBV28; CDR3nt: TGTGCCAGCGAATACAAGGGGGCAGTTGACTACGAGCAGTACTTC; CDR3aa: CASEYKGAVDYEQYF
d_gene: NA; abundance: many; j_gene: TRBJ2-7; v_gene: TRBV18; CDR3nt: TGTGCCAGCTCACAGAGGGTTAGGTTCGAGCAGTACTTC; CDR3aa: CASSQRVRFEQYF
d_gene: TRBD2; abundance: NA; j_gene: TRBJ2-3; v_gene: TRBV4-1; CDR3nt: TGCGCCAGCAGCCGAGTTAGCGGGAGGGCAATAGATACGCAGTATTTT; CDR3aa: CASSRVSGRAIDTQYF
d_gene: TRBD1; abundance: many; j_gene: TRBJ2-2; v_gene: TRBV7-8; CDR3nt: TGTGCCAGCAGCTTAGGGAGGACAGGGGCAACCGGGGAGCTGTTTTTT; CDR3aa: CASSLGRTGATGELFF
d_gene: TRBD2; abundance: NA; j_gene: TRBJ2-1; v_gene: TRBV5-6; CDR3nt: TGTGCCAGCAGCTTGTTCGGGCGGGGAGGGGACTACAATGAGCAGTTCTTC; CDR3aa: CASSLFGRGGDYNEQFF